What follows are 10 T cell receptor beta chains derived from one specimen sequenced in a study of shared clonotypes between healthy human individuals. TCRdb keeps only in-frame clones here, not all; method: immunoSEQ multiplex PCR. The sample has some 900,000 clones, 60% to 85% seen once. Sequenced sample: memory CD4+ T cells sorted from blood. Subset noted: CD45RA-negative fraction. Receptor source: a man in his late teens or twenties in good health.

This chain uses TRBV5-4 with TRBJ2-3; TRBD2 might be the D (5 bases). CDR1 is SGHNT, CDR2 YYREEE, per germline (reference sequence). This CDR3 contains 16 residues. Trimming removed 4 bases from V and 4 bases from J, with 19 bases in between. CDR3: CASSPKAGGSADTQYF. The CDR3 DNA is TGTGCCAGCAGCCCGAAGGCGGGCGGAAGTGCAGATACGCAGTATTTT.

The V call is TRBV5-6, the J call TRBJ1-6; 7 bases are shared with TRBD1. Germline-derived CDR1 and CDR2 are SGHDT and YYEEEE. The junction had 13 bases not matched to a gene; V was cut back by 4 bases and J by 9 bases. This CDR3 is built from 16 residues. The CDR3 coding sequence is TGTGCCAGCAGCACCTCGACAGGGAGGGTTGGTTCACCCCTCCACTTT. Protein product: CASSTSTGRVGSPLHF. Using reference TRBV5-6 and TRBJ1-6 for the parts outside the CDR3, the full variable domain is DAGVTQSPTHLIKTRGQQVTLRCSPKSGHDTVSWYQQALGQGPQFIFQYYEEEERQRGNFPDRFSGHQFPNYSSELNVNALLLGDSALYLCASSTSTGRVGSPLHFGNGTRLTVT.

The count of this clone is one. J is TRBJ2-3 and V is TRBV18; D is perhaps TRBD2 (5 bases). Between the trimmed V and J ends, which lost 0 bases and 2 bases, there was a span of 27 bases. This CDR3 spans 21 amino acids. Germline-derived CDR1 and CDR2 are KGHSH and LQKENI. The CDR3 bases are TGTGCCAGCTCACCACCGATCGAAAGCGGACCTGAGCTCCTGGACACAGATACGCAGTATTTT. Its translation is CASSPPIESGPELLDTDTQYF.

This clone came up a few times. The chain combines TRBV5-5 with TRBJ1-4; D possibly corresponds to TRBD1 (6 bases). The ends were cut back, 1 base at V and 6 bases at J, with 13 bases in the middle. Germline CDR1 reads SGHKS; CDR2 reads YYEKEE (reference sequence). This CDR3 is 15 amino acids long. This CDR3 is CASSLSGGQYEKLFF. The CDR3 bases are TGTGCCAGCAGCTTGTCCGGCGGACAGTATGAAAAACTGTTTTTT.

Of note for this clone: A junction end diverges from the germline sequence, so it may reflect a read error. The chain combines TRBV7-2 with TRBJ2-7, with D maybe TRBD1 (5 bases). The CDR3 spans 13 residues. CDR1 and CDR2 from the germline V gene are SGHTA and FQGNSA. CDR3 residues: CASSTTTGYQQYF. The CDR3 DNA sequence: TGTGCCAGCAGCACTACTACAGGCTACCAGCAGTACTTC.

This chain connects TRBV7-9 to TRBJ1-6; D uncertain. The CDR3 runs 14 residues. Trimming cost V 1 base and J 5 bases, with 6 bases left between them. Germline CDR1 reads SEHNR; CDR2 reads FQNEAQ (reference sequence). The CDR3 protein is CASSLGRDNSPLHF. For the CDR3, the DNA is TGTGCCAGCAGCTTAGGACGGGATAATTCACCCCTCCACTTT.

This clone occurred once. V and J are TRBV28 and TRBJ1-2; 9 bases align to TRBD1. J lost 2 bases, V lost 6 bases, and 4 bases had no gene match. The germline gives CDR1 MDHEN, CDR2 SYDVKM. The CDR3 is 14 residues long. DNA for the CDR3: TGTGCCAGCAGCCCACAGGGGGCAAACTATGGCTACACCTTC. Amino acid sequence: CASSPQGANYGYTF.

The CDR3 DNA reads as TGTGCCAGCAGCCCACCGGGACTAGCCTATGAGACCCAGTACTTC. It codes for CASSPPGLAYETQYF. This chain joins TRBV6-5 and TRBJ2-5, with 9 bases lining up with TRBD2. The CDR3 runs to 15 residues. V shed 6 bases, J shed 5 bases, and the junction held 10 bases outside the gene matches. Germline V CDR1 and CDR2: MNHEY, SVGAGI.

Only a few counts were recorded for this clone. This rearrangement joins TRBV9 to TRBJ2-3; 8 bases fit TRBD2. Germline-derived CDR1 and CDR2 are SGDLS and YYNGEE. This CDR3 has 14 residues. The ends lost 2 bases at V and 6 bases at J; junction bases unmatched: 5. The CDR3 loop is CASSVGGRSDTQYF. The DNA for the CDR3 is TGTGCCAGCAGCGTTGGCGGGAGGAGTGATACGCAGTATTTT.

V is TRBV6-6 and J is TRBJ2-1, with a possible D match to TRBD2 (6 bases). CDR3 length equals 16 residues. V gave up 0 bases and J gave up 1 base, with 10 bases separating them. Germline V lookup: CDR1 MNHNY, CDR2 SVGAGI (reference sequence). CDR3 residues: CASSYSEGPSYNEQFF. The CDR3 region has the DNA TGTGCCAGCAGTTACTCGGAGGGTCCTTCCTACAATGAGCAGTTCTTC.